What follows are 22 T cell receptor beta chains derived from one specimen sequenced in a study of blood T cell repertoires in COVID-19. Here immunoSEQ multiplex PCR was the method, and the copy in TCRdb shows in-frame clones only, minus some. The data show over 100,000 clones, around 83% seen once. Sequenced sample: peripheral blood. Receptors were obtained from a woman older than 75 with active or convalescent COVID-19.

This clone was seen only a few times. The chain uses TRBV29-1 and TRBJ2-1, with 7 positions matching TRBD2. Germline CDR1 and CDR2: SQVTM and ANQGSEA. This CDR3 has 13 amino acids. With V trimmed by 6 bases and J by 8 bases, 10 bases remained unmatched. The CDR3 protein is CSVSHGRNDEQFF. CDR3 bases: TGCAGCGTATCACACGGGAGGAACGATGAGCAGTTCTTC.

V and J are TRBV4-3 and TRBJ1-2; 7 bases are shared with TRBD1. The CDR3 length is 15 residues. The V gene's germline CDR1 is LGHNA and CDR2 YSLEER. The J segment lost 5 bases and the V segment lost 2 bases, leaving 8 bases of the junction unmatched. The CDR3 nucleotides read TGCGCCAGCAGCCAAACCGTGACAGGGACATATGGCTACACCTTC. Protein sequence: CASSQTVTGTYGYTF.

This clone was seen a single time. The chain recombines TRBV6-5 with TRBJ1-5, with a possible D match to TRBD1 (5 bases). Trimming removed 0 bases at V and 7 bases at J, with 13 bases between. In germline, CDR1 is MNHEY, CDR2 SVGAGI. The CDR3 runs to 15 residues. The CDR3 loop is CASSYSRQGGQPQHF. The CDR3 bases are TGTGCCAGCAGTTACTCGCGGCAGGGCGGCCAGCCCCAGCATTTT.

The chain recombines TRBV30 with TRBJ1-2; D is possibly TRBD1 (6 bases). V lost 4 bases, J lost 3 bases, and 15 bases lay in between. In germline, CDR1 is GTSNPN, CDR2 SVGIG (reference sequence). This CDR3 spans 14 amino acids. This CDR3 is CAWTPRGGDYGYTF. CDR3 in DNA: TGTGCCTGGACCCCACGGGGGGGCGACTATGGCTACACCTTC. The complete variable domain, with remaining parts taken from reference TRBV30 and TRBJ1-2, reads SQTIHQWPATLVQPVGSPLSLECTVEGTSNPNLYWYRQAAGRGLQLLFYSVGIGQISSEVPQNLSASRPQDRQFILSSKKLLLSDSGFYLCAWTPRGGDYGYTFGSGTRLTVV.

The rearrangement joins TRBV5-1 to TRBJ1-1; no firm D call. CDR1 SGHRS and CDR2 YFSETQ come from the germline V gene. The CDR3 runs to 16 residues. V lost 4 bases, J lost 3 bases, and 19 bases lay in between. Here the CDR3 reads CASSPTNPSVDTEAFF. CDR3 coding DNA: TGCGCCAGCAGCCCTACTAATCCCTCGGTTGACACTGAAGCTTTCTTT.

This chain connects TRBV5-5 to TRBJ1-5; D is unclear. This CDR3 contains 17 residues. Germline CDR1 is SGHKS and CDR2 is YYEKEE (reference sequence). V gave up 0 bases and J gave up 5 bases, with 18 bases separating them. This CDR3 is CASSLGVGGPNYQPQHF. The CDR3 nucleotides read TGTGCCAGCAGCTTGGGTGTGGGAGGGCCGAATTATCAGCCCCAGCATTTT.

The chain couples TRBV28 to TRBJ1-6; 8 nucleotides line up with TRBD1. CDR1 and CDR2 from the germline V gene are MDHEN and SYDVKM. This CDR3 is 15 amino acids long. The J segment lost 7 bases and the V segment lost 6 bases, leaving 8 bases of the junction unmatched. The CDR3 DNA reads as TGTGCCAGCAGCCCCACAGGGGGGGCAAATTCACCCCTCCACTTT. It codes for CASSPTGGANSPLHF.

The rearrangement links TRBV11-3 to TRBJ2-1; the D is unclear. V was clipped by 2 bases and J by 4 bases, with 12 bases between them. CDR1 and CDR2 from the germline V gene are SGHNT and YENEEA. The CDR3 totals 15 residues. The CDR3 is CASSLLSSTYNEQFF. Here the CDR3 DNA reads TGTGCCAGCAGCTTACTATCCTCCACGTACAATGAGCAGTTCTTC.

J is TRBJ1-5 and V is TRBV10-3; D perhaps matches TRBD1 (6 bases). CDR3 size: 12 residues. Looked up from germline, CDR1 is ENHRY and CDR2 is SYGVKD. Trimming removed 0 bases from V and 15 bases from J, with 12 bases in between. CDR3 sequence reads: CAISESGQGRHF. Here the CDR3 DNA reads TGTGCCATCAGTGAGTCGGGTCAGGGGCGGCATTTT.

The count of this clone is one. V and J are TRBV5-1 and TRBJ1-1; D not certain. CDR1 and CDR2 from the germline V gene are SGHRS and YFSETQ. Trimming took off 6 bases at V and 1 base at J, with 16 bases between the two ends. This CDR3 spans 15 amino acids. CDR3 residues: CASKEQGLTNTEAFF. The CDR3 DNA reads TGCGCCAGCAAAGAACAAGGACTGACGAACACTGAAGCTTTCTTT.

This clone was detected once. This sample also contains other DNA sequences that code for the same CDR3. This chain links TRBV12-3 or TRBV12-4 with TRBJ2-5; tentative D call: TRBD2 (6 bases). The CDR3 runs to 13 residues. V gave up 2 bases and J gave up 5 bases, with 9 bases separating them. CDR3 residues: CASSLTGGETQYF. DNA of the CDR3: TGTGCCAGCAGTTTAACCGGAGGGGAGACCCAGTACTTC.

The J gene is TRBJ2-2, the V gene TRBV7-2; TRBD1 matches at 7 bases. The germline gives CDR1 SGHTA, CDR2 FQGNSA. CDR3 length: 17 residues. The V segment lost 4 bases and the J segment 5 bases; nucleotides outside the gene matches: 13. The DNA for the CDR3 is TGTGCCAGCAGCTCGAGAACTAACAGGGGCAGGACCGGGGAGCTGTTTTTT. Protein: CASSSRTNRGRTGELFF.

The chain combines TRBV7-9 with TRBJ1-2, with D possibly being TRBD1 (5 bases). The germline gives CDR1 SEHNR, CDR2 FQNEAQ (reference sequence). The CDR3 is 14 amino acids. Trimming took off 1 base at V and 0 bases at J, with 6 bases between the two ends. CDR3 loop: CASSLEGANYGYTF. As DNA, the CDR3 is TGTGCCAGCAGCTTAGAAGGGGCTAACTATGGCTACACCTTC.

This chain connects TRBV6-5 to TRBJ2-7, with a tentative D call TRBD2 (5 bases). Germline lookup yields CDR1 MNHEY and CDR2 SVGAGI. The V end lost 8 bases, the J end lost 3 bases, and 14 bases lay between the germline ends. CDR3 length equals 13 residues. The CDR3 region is CASEGSSNYEQYF. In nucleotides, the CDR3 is TGTGCCAGCGAGGGAAGCTCCAACTACGAGCAGTACTTC.

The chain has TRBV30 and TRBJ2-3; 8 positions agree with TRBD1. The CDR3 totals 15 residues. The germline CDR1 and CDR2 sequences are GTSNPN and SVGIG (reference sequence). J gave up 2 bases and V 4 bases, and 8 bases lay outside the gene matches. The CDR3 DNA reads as TGTGCCTGGAACCCTGGACAGGGTCCCACAGATACGCAGTATTTT. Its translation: CAWNPGQGPTDTQYF. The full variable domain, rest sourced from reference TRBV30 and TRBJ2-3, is SQTIHQWPATLVQPVGSPLSLECTVEGTSNPNLYWYRQAAGRGLQLLFYSVGIGQISSEVPQNLSASRPQDRQFILSSKKLLLSDSGFYLCAWNPGQGPTDTQYFGPGTRLTVL.

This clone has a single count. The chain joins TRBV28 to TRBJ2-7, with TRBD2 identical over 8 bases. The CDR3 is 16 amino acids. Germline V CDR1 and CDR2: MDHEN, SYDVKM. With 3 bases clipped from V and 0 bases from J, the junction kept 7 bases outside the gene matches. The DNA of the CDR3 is TGTGCCAGCAGTTTGTTTCTGAGCGGGAGCTCCTACGAGCAGTACTTC. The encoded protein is CASSLFLSGSSYEQYF.

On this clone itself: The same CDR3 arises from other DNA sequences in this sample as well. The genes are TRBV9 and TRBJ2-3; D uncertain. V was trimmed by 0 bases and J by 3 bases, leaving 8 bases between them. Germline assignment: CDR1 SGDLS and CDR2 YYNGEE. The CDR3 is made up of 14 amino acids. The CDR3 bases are TGTGCCAGCAGCGTAGATCTCGGGACAGATACGCAGTATTTT. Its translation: CASSVDLGTDTQYF.

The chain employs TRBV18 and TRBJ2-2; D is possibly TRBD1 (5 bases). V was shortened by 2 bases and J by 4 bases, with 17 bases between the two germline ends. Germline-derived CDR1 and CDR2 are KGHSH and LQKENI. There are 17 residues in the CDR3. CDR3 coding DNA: TGTGCCAGCTCACCAATTCCGGAAGGGGCTGGCACCGGGGAGCTGTTTTTT. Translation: CASSPIPEGAGTGELFF.

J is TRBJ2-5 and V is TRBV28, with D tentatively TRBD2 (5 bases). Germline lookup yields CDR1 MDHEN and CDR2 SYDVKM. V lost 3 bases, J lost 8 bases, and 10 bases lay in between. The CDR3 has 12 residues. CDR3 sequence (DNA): TGTGCCAGCAGTTTTGCCGGGGTAACCCAGTACTTC. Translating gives CASSFAGVTQYF.

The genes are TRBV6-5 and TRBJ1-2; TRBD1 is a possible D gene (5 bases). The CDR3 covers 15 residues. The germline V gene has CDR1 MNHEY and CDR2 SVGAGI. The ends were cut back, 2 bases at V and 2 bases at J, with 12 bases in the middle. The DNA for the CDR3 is TGTGCCAGCAGTTACGATCAGGGTAGAAACTATGGCTACACCTTC. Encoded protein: CASSYDQGRNYGYTF.

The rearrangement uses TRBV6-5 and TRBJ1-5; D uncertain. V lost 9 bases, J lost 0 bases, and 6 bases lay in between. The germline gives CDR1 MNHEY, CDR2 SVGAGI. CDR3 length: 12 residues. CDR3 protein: CASPNSNQPQHF. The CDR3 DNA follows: TGTGCCAGTCCTAATAGCAATCAGCCCCAGCATTTT.

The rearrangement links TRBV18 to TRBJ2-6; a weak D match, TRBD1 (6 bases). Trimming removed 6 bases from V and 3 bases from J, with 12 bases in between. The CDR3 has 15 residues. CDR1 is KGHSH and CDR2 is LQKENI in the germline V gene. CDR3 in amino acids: CASSPEGVGANVLTF. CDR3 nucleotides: TGTGCCAGCTCCCCCGAGGGGGTTGGGGCCAACGTCCTGACTTTC.